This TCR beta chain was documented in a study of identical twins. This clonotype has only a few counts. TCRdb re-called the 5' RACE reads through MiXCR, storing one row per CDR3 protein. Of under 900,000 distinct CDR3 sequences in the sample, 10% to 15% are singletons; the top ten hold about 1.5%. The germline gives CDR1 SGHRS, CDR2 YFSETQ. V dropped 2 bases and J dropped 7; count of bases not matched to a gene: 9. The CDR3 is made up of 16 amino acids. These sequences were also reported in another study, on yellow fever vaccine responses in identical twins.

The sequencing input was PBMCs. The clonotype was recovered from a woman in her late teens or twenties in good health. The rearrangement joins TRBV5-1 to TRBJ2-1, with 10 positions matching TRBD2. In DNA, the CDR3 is TGCGCCAGCAGCTTTGTTGGGACTAGCGTTATGAATGAGCAGTTCTTC. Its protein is CASSFVGTSVMNEQFF. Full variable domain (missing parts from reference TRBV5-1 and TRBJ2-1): KAGVTQTPRYLIKTRGQQVTLSCSPISGHRSVSWYQQTPGQGLQFLFEYFSETQRNKGNFPGRFSGRQFSNSRSEMNVSTLELGDSALYLCASSFVGTSVMNEQFFGPGTRLTVL.